Below, one TCR beta chain is given with its context. This specimen comes from a study of shared clonotypes between healthy human individuals. Whole-study context: A donor's plate count was three for CD4 naive and three for CD4 memory; CD8 naive had two and CD8 memory one.

Germline CDR1 and CDR2: MDHEN and SYDVKM. There are 14 residues in the CDR3. It was across several immunoSEQ plates that each subset's genomic DNA was evenly split. Authors' processing steps: Junction-only sequences without quality scores came from ImmunoSEQ, so filtering differed. Generated by immunoSEQ multiplex PCR, the TCRdb table keeps only in-frame clones and is missing some. V, J and clone size reflect that table, while D and trimming were determined from the DNA. The sample lists about 2.3 million clones; around 92% were seen once. Sequenced input: naive CD4+ T cells from PBMCs. Specified subset: CD45RA+ positively selected. This chain uses TRBV28 with TRBJ2-5; D perhaps matches TRBD2 (5 bases). The J call may not be correct, given that the DNA end is closer to TRBJ2-7. This TCR was recovered from a man younger than 35 in good health. Some clones in this sample may be carry-over from other donors' samples. This chain's CDR3 is CASSPLGSRYEQYF. DNA of the CDR3: TGTGCCAGCAGTCCTTTGGGGAGCCGGTACGAGCAGTACTTC.